This is a list of T cell receptor beta chains from one sample in a study of technical replicates of blood from several donors. The data were produced by immunoSEQ multiplex PCR, yet TCRdb's version contains in-frame clones alone and is incomplete. The sample holds around 100,000 clones, 90% to 95% seen once. What was sequenced was T cells isolated from PBMCs. The source of these receptors is a human donor in good health. CDR3s include the opening cysteine and the closing phenylalanine or tryptophan. A D gene is named only where the DNA matches it firmly. Some rows have no size entry. The others give once, few or many, or a class for an expanded clone.

clone_size | cdr3_length | d_call | j_call | v_call | cdr3_nt | cdr3_aa
. | 17 | TRBD2 | TRBJ2-4 | TRBV4-1 | TGCGCCAGCAGCCATTTCGGACTAGCGTCGGCCAAAAACATTCAGTACTTC | CASSHFGLASAKNIQYF
. | 14 | TRBD1 | TRBJ1-1 | TRBV5-4 | TGTGCCAGCAGCCGGGACAGGGAACAGAGTGAAGCTTTCTTT | CASSRDREQSEAFF
. | 10 | . | TRBJ1-2 | TRBV6-1 | TGTGCCAGCAGTTACAGTGGCTACACCTTC | CASSYSGYTF
. | 13 | . | TRBJ2-3 | TRBV2 | TGTGCCAGCGGAATACGGGTCACAGATACGCAGTATTTT | CASGIRVTDTQYF
. | 14 | . | TRBJ2-4 | TRBV28 | TGTGCCAGCAGTCCGGGACATTTCAAAAACATTCAGTACTTC | CASSPGHFKNIQYF
. | 15 | TRBD1 | TRBJ2-7 | TRBV5-4 | TGTGCCAGCAGCCGGGGGACAGGACTTCGGTTCGAGCAGTACTTC | CASSRGTGLRFEQYF
. | 15 | . | TRBJ2-2 | TRBV19 | TGTGCCAGTAGTATTGGGTCTAGGGGCACCGGGGAGCTGTTTTTT | CASSIGSRGTGELFF
. | 15 | TRBD2 | TRBJ2-1 | TRBV28 | TGTGCCAGCATCAAGGGACTAGCGGGAGGAAATGAGCAGTTCTTC | CASIKGLAGGNEQFF
. | 15 | . | TRBJ1-4 | TRBV28 | TGTGCCAGCAGTTTGTATGGGGCTACTAATGAAAAACTGTTTTTT | CASSLYGATNEKLFF
. | 17 | TRBD1 | TRBJ2-3 | TRBV2 | TGTGCCAGCAGTGAAATGAGGACAGGGGCTAGCACAGATACGCAGTATTTT | CASSEMRTGASTDTQYF
. | 14 | . | TRBJ1-5 | TRBV7-9 | TGTGCCAGCAGCTTAGCCGGTAGCAATCAGCCCCAGCATTTT | CASSLAGSNQPQHF
. | 14 | TRBD1 | TRBJ2-7 | TRBV27 | TGTGCCAGCAGTTTAGTTAGACAGGGGAATGAGCAGTACTTC | CASSLVRQGNEQYF
once | 16 | TRBD2 | TRBJ2-5 | TRBV19 | TGTGCCAGCCAACGGGCTCTAGCGGGGAGCGGGGAGACCCAGTACTTC | CASQRALAGSGETQYF
. | 12 | . | TRBJ2-1 | TRBV7-2 | TGTGCCAGCAGCCTTTACAACGATGAGCAGTTCTTC | CASSLYNDEQFF
. | 14 | . | TRBJ2-5 | TRBV19 | TGTGCCAGTAGGGGCGTAGAGTACCAAGAGACCCAGTACTTC | CASRGVEYQETQYF
. | 12 | . | TRBJ1-2 | TRBV27 | TGTGCCAGCAGTTCTTACAGCTATGGCTACACCTTC | CASSSYSYGYTF
few | 12 | . | TRBJ1-1 | TRBV2 | TGTGCCAGCAGTGAAAGGGGAGGTGAAGCTTTCTTT | CASSERGGEAFF
. | 15 | TRBD1 | TRBJ1-2 | TRBV19 | TGTGCCAGTAACTCGGGACAGGGGGTAAAAAGCGGCTACACCTTC | CASNSGQGVKSGYTF
. | 14 | . | TRBJ1-1 | TRBV2 | TGTGCCAGCAGTACGGGACTCATGAACACTGAAGCTTTCTTT | CASSTGLMNTEAFF
. | 13 | . | TRBJ1-2 | TRBV30 | TGTGCCTGGAGGAAGATATTAGTCACTGGCTACACCTTC | CAWRKILVTGYTF
. | 15 | . | TRBJ2-7 | TRBV6-1 | TGTGCCAGCAGTGAATTGGGGCAAGGCCCTTACGAGCAGTACTTC | CASSELGQGPYEQYF
. | 12 | . | TRBJ1-1 | TRBV7-9 | TGTGCCATCACGGGGGGGAACACTGAAGCTTTCTTT | CAITGGNTEAFF
. | 12 | . | TRBJ2-3 | TRBV19 | TGTGCCAGTAGCAAAGGGGCGCATACGCAGTATTTT | CASSKGAHTQYF
few | 13 | . | TRBJ2-2 | TRBV29-1 | TGCAGCGCCTCGAGGGTTTCCACCGGGGAGCTGTTTTTT | CSASRVSTGELFF
. | 16 | . | TRBJ2-5 | TRBV19 | TGTGCCAGTAGTATGGATGGTACGGGAGCCGGGGAGACCCAGTACTTC | CASSMDGTGAGETQYF
once | 14 | . | TRBJ1-2 | TRBV28 | TGTGCCAGCAGTTTAGGGACATCAAACTATGGCTACACCTTC | CASSLGTSNYGYTF
. | 10 | . | TRBJ1-2 | TRBV10-3 | TGTGCCACCCGAGAGAACGGCTACACCTTC | CATRENGYTF
. | 13 | . | TRBJ2-3 | TRBV7-9 | TGTGCCAGCAGCTCCTTATTATCGGATACGCAGTATTTT | CASSSLLSDTQYF
once | 15 | . | TRBJ1-2 | TRBV28 | TGTGCCAGCAGTTCACCAGGGGACGCTAACTATGGCTACACCTTC | CASSSPGDANYGYTF
. | 15 | . | TRBJ2-5 | TRBV19 | TGTGCCAGTAGTATAGCGGCAGGGTTCCAAGAGACCCAGTACTTC | CASSIAAGFQETQYF
. | 15 | TRBD2 | TRBJ2-1 | TRBV27 | TGTGCCAGCAGTTTTAGGACTAGCGTGTACAATGAGCAGTTCTTC | CASSFRTSVYNEQFF
. | 13 | . | TRBJ2-7 | TRBV7-2 | TGTGCCAGCAGCTTAGCGAGTGAATACGAGCAGTACTTC | CASSLASEYEQYF
. | 13 | . | TRBJ2-3 | TRBV11-2 | TGTGCCAGCAGCCGACTGAGCACAGATACGCAGTATTTT | CASSRLSTDTQYF
. | 13 | . | TRBJ2-1 | TRBV27 | TGTGCCTCATCGGCTAGCAGATACAATGAGCAGTTCTTC | CASSASRYNEQFF
once | 13 | . | TRBJ2-7 | TRBV7-9 | TGTGCCAGCAGATTAATCTCGGGGTACGAGCAGTACTTC | CASRLISGYEQYF
. | 14 | . | TRBJ2-7 | TRBV11-2 | TGTGCCAGCAGCTTAGGACCTCAGGGCTACGAGCAGTACTTC | CASSLGPQGYEQYF
. | 16 | TRBD2 | TRBJ2-3 | TRBV13 | TGTGCCAGCAGCCTCTCTCAGCGGGGCCGCACAGATACGCAGTATTTT | CASSLSQRGRTDTQYF
. | 12 | . | TRBJ2-1 | TRBV4-3 | TGCGCCAGCAGCCAAGTCGGGAATGAGCAGTTCTTC | CASSQVGNEQFF
. | 14 | . | TRBJ1-1 | TRBV6-1 | TGTGCCAGCGGTTGGACAGAGACGAACACTGAAGCTTTCTTT | CASGWTETNTEAFF
. | 15 | . | TRBJ1-1 | TRBV4-2 | TGTGCCAGCAGCCAAGTGGACTTAACCGGCACTGAAGCTTTCTTT | CASSQVDLTGTEAFF
. | 14 | . | TRBJ2-3 | TRBV5-1 | TGCGCCAGCAGCGTGGACAGTAGCACAGATACGCAGTATTTT | CASSVDSSTDTQYF
. | 20 | . | TRBJ2-2 | TRBV29-1 | TGCAGCGTTGAAGTTCTAGGGGAACCCCATACTAAAGAGAACACCGGGGAGCTGTTTTTT | CSVEVLGEPHTKENTGELFF
. | 14 | TRBD1 | TRBJ2-7 | TRBV10-2 | TGCGCCAGCAAGCTAGACAGGGGGAGTTACGAGCAGTACTTC | CASKLDRGSYEQYF
. | 15 | TRBD2 | TRBJ2-1 | TRBV9 | TGTGCCAGCAGCGTTAGCGGGACCTCCTACAATGAGCAGTTCTTC | CASSVSGTSYNEQFF
. | 13 | . | TRBJ2-3 | TRBV7-3 | TGTGCCAGCAGCTTTGGACTCCCGGATACGCAGTATTTT | CASSFGLPDTQYF
once | 15 | TRBD2 | TRBJ2-2 | TRBV7-3 | TGTGCCAGCAGCTTGTGGACTAGGAGCACCGGGGAGCTGTTTTTT | CASSLWTRSTGELFF
. | 15 | . | TRBJ2-3 | TRBV4-3 | TGCGCCAGCAGCTCCGGGACTGCGAGCACAGATACGCAGTATTTT | CASSSGTASTDTQYF